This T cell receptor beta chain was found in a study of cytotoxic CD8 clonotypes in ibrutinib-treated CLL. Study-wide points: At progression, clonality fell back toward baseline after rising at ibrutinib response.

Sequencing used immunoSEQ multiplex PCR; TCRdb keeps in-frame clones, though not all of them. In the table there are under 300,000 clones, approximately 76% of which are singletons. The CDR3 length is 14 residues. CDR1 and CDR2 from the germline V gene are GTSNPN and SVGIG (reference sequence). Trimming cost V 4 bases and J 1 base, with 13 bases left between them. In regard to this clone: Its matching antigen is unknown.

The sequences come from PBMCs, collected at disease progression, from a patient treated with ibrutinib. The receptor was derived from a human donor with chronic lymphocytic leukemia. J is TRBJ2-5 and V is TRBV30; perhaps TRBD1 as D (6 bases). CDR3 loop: CAWTSDSLQETQYF. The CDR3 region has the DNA TGTGCCTGGACCTCGGACAGCCTCCAAGAGACCCAGTACTTC.